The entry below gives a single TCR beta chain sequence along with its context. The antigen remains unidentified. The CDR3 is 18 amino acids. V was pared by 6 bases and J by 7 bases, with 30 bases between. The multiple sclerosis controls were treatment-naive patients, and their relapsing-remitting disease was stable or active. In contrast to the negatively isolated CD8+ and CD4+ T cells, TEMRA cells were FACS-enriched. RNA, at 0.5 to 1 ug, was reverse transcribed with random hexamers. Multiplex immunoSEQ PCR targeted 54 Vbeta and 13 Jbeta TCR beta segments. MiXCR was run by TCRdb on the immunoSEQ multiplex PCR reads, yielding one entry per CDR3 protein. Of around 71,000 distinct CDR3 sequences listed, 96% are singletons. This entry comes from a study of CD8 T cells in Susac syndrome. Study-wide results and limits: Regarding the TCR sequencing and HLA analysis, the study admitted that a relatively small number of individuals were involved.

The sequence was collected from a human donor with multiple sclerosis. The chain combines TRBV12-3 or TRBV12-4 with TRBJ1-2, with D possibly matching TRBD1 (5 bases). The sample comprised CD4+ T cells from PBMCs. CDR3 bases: TGTGCCAGCAGCCAAGGGACTTCAAACCTACAGGCAGTAGGTGGCTACACCTTC. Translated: CASSQGTSNLQAVGGYTF.